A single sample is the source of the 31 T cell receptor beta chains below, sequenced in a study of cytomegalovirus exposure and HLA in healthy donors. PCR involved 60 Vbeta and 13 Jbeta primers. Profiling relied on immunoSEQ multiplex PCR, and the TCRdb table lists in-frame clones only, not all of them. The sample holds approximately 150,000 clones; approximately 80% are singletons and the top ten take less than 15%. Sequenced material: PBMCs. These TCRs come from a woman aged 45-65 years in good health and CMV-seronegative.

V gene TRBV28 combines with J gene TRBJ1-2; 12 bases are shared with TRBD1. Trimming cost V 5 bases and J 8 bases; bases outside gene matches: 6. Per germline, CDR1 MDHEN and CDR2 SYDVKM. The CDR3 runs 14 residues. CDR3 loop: CASSPGQGAGGYTF. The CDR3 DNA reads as TGTGCCAGCAGTCCGGGACAGGGGGCAGGGGGCTACACCTTC.

The CDR3 is CASSGQGQETQYF. The CDR3 coding sequence is TGTGCCAGCAGTGGACAGGGGCAAGAGACCCAGTACTTC. The rearrangement joins TRBV2 to TRBJ2-5; 8 bases are a match to TRBD1. V shed 4 bases and J 2 bases; nucleotides not matched to a gene: 0. Germline V gives CDR1 SNHLY, CDR2 FYNNEI. This CDR3 has 13 residues.

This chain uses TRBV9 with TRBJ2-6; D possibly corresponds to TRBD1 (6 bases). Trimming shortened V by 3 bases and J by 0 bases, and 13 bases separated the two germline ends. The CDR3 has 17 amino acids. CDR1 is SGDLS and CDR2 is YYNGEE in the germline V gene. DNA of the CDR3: TGTGCCAGCAGCGAAAAAATACAGGGCTCTGGGGCCAACGTCCTGACTTTC. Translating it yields CASSEKIQGSGANVLTF.

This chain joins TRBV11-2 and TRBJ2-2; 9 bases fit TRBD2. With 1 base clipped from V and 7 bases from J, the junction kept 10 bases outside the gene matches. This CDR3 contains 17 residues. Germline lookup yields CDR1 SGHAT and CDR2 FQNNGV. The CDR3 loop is CASSLVRSSGKGGELFF. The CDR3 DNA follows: TGTGCCAGCAGCTTAGTAAGGTCTAGCGGGAAGGGCGGGGAGCTGTTTTTT.

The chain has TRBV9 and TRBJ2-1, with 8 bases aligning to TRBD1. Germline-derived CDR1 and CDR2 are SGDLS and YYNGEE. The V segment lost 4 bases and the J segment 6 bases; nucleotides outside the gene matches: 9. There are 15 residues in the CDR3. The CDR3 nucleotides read TGTGCCAGCAGCCTCACGGGACAGGTTGGCAATGAGCAGTTCTTC. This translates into CASSLTGQVGNEQFF.

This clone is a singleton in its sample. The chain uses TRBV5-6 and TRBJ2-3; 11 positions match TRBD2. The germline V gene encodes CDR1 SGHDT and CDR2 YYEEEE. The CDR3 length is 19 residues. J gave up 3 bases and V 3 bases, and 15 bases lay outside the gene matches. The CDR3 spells CASSSPIAGGPRVTDTQYF. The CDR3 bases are TGTGCCAGCAGCTCCCCGATAGCGGGGGGGCCACGGGTTACAGATACGCAGTATTTT.

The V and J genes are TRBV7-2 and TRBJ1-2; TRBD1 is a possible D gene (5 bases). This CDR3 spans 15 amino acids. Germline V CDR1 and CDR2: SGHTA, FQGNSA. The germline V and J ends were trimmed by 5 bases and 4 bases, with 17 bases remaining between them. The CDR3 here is CASSTRLSGGYGYTF. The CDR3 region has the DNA TGTGCCAGCAGCACCCGCCTGAGCGGGGGCTATGGCTACACCTTC.

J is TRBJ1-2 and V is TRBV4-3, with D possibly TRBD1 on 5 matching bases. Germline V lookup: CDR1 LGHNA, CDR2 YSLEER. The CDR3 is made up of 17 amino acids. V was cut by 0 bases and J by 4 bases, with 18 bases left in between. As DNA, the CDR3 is TGCGCCAGCAGCCAAGATTGGGCTCAGGGTGCTTGCTATGGCTACACCTTC. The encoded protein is CASSQDWAQGACYGYTF.

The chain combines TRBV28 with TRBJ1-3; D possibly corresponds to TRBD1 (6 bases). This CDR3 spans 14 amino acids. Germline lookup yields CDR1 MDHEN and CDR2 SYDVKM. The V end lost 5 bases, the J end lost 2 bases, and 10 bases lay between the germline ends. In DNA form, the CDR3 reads TGTGCCAGCAGTAAACAGGGTCCTGGAAACACCATATATTTT. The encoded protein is CASSKQGPGNTIYF.

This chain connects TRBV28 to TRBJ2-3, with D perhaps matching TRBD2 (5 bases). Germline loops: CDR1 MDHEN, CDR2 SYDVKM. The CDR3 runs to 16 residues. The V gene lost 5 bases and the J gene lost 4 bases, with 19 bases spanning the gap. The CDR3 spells CASSPLGRGWSDTQYF. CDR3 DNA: TGTGCCAGCAGTCCCCTGGGTCGCGGGTGGTCAGATACGCAGTATTTT.

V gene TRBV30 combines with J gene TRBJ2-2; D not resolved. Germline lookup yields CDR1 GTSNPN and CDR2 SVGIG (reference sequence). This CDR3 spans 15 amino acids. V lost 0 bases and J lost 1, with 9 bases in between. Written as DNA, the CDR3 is TGTGCCTGGAGTGTACGCGGAGTGAACACCGGGGAGCTGTTTTTT. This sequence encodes CAWSVRGVNTGELFF.

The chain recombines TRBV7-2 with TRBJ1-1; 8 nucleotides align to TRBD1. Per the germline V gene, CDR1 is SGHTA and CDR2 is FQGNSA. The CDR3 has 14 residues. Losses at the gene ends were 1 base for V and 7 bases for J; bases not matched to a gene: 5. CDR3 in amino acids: CASSLDQGAVEAFF. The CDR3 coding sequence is TGTGCCAGCAGCTTAGATCAGGGGGCGGTTGAAGCTTTCTTT.

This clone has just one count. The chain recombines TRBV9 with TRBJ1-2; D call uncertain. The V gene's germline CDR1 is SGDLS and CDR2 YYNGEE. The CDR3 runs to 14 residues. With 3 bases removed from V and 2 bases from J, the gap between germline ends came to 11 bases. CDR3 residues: CASSAGRQNYGYTF. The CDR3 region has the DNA TGTGCCAGCAGCGCCGGCAGGCAGAACTATGGCTACACCTTC.

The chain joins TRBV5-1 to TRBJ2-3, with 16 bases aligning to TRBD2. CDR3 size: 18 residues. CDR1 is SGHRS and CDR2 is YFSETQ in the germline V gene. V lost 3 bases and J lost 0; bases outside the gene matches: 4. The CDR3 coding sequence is TGCGCCAGCAGCTCGGGACTAGCGGGGGGGCGTAGCACAGATACGCAGTATTTT. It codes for CASSSGLAGGRSTDTQYF.

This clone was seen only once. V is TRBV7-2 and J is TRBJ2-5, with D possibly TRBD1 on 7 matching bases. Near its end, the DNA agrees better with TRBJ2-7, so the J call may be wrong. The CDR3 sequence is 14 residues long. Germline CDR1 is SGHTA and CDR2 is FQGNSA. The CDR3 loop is CASSPGGNGYEQYF. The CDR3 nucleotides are TGTGCCAGCAGCCCAGGGGGGAACGGTTACGAGCAGTACTTC.

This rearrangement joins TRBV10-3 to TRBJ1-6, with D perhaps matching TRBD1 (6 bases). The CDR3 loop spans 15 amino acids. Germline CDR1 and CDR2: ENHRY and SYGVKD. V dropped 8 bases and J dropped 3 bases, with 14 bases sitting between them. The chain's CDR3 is CAIGPQGIYNSPLHF. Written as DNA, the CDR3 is TGTGCCATCGGGCCTCAGGGGATCTATAATTCACCCCTCCACTTT.

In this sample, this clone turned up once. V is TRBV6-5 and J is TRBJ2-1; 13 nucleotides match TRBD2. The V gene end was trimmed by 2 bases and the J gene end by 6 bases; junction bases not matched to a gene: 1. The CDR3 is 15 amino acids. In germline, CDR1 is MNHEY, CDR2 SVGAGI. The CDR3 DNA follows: TGTGCCAGCAGTTACACTAGCGGGAGGGCCAATGAGCAGTTCTTC. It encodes CASSYTSGRANEQFF.

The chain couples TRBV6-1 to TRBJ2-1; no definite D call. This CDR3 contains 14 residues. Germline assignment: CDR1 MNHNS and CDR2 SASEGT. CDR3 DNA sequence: TGTGCTGCCGGAGAACTGAGTACCTACAATGAGCAGTTCTTC. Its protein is CAAGELSTYNEQFF.

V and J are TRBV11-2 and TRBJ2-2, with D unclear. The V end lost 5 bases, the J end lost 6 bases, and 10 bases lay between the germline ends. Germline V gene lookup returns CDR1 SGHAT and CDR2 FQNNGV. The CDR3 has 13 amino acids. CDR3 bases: TGTGCCAGCAGCCCGACTGGGTCCGGGGAGCTGTTTTTT. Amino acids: CASSPTGSGELFF.

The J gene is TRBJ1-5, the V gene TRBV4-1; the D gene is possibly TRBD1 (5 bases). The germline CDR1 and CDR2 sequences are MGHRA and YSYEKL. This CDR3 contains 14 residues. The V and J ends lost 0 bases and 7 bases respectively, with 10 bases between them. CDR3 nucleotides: TGCGCCAGCAGCCAAGATCAGGGAGGGCAGCCCCAGCATTTT. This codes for CASSQDQGGQPQHF.

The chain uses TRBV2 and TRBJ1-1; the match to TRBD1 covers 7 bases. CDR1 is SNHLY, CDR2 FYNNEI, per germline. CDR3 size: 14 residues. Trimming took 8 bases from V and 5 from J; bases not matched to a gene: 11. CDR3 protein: CASDRNRGGTEAFF. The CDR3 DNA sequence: TGTGCCAGCGACCGTAACAGGGGTGGGACTGAAGCTTTCTTT.

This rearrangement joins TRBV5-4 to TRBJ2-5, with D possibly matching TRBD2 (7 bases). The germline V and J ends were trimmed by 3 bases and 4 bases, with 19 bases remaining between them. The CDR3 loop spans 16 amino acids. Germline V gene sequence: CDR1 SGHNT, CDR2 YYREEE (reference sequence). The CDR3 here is CASSSIRRGARETQYF. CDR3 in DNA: TGTGCCAGCAGCTCGATTCGTCGGGGGGCGCGAGAGACCCAGTACTTC.

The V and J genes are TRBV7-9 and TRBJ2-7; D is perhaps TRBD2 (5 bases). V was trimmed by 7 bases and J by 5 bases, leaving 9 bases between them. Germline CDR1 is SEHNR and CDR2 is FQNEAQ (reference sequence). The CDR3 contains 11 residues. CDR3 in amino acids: CASTRGDEQYF. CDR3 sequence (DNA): TGTGCCAGCACCCGGGGTGACGAGCAGTACTTC.

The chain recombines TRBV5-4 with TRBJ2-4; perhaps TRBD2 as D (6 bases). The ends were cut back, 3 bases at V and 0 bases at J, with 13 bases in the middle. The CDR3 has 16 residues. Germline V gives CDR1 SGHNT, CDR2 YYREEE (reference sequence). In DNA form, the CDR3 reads TGTGCCAGCAGCTGGCGGGACGCACAAGCCAAAAACATTCAGTACTTC. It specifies CASSWRDAQAKNIQYF.

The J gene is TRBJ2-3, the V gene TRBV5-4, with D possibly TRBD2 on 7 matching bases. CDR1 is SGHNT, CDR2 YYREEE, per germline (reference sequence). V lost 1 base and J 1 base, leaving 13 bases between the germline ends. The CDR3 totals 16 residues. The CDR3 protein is CASSLYVGGRTDTQYF. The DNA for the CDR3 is TGTGCCAGCAGCTTGTATGTGGGGGGGCGCACAGATACGCAGTATTTT.

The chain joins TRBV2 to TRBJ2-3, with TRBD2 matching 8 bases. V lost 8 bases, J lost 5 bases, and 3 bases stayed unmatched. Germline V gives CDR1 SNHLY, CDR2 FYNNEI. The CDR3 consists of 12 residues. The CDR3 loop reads CASSLAGDTQYF. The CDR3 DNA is TGTGCCAGCTCCCTAGCGGGAGATACGCAGTATTTT.

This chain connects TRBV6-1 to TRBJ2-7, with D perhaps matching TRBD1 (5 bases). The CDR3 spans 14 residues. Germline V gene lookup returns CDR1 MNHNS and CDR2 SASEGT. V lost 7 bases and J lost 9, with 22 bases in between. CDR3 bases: TGTGCCAGCAAACCGACAGAATCCTACGATCGGCAGTACTTC. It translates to CASKPTESYDRQYF.

The CDR3 loop is CASSVAGLLGGTEAFF. CDR3 coding DNA: TGTGCCAGCAGCGTAGCCGGATTGTTAGGGGGCACTGAAGCTTTCTTT. The rearrangement joins TRBV9 to TRBJ1-1, with D tentatively TRBD1 (6 bases). CDR1 and CDR2 (germline): SGDLS, YYNGEE. V gave up 0 bases and J gave up 4 bases, with 16 bases separating them. This CDR3 region has 16 residues.

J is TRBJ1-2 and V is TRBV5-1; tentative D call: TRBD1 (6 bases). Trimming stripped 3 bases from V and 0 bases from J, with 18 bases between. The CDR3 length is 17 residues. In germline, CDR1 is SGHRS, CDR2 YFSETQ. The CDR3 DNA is TGCGCCAGCAGCTGGGGCTTGGACAGTCGAACTAACTATGGCTACACCTTC. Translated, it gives CASSWGLDSRTNYGYTF.

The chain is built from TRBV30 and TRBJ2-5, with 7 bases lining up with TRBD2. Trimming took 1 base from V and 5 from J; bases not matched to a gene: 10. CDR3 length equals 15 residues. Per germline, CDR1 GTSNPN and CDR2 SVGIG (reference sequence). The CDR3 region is CAWSGSSGGFETQYF. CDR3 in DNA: TGTGCCTGGAGTGGATCATCGGGGGGTTTTGAGACCCAGTACTTC.

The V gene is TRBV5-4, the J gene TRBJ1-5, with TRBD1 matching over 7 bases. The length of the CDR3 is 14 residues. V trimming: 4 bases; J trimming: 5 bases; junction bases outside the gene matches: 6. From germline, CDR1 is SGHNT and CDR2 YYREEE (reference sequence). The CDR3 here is CASSADREDQPQHF. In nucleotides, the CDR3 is TGTGCCAGCAGCGCTGACAGGGAAGATCAGCCCCAGCATTTT.